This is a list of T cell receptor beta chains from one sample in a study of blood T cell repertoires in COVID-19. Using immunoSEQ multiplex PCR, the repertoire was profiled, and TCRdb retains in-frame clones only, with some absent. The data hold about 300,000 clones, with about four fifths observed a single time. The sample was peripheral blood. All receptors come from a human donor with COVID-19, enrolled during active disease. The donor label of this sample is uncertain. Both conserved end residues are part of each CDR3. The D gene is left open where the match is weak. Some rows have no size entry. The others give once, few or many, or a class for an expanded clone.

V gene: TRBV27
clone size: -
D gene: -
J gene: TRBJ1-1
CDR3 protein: CASSLWAARNTEAFF

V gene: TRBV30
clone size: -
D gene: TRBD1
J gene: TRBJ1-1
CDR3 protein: CARSDRTNTEAFF

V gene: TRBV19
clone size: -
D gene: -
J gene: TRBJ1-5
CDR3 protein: CASSAGGGLRGNQPQHF

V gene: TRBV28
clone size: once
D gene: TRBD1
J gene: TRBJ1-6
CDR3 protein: CASSLGTGARSPLHF

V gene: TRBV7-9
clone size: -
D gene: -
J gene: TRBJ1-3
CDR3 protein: CASGALRMGNTIYF

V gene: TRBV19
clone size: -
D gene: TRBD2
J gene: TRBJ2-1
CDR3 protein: CASRGLAGHNEQFF

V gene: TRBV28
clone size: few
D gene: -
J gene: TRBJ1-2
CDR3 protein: CASSLGSRDNGYTF

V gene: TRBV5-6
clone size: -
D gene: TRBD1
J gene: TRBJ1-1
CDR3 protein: CASSSRGRGTEAFF

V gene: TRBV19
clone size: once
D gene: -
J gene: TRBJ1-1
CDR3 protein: CASGIAFQANTEAFF

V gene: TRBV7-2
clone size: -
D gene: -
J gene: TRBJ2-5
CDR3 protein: CASSRQVQETQYF

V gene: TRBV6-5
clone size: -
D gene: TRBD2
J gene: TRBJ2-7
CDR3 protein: CASSSSGRSYEQYF

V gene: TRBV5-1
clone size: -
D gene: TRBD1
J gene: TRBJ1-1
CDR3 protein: CASSGTGRNTEAFF

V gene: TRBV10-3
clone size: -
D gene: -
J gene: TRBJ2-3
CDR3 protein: CAISLEISTDTQYF

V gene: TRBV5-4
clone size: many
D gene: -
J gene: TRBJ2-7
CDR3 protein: CASSRETGAYEQYF

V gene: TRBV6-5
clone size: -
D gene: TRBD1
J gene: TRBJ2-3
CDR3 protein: CASSPRQTGVDTQYF

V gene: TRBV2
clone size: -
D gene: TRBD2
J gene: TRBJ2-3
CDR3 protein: CASSTGLAGGGNTQYF

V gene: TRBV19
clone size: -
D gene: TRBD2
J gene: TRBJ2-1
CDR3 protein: CASSIGASGNLGNEQFF

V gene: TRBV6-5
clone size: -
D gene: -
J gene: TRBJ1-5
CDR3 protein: CASSSSSTEPQHF

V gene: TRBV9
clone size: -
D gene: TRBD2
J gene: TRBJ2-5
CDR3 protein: CASSPQLATVETQYF

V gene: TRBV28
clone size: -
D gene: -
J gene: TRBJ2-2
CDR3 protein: CASSLYRAGTGELFF

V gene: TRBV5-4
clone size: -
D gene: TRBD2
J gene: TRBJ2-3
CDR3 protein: CASSSIAGGPRTDTQYF

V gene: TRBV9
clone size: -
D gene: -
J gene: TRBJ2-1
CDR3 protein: CASSVGGQVPYNEQFF

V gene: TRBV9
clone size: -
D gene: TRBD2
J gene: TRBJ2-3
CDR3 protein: CASSVGLAGGSSTTDTQYF

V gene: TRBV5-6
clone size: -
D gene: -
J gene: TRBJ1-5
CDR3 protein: CASSLAGGQGSNQPQHF

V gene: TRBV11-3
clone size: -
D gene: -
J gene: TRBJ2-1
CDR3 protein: CASSLVFLGEQFF

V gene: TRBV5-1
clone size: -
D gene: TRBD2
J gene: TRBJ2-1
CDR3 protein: CASSQTSGSDEQFF

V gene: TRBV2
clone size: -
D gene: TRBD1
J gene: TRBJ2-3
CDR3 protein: CASIRGQGEDTQYF

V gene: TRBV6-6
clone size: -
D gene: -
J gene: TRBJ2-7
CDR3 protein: CASTPRDSSYEQYF

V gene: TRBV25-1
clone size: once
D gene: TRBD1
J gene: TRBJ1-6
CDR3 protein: CASSERRQGRNSPLHF

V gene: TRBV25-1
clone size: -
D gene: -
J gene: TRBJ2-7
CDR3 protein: CASSGDLTYEQYF

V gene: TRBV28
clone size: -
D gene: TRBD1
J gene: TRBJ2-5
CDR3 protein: CASSLSRVRGRETQYF

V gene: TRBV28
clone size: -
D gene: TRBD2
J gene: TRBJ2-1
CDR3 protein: CASSLTSGFRNEQFF

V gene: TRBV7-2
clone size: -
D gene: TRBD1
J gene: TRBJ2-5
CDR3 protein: CASSSLGGAWETQYF

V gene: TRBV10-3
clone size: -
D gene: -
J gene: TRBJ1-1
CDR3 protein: CAISEGVLGGTEAFF